The T cell receptor (beta chain) under discussion was sequenced for a study of control samples from healthy donors and cancer patients. The method was immunoSEQ multiplex PCR; TCRdb's version includes in-frame clones alone and lacks a portion of them. Of around 140,000 clones listed, approximately 92% are singletons. The ends lost 6 bases at V and 4 bases at J; junction bases unmatched: 2. Germline V gives CDR1 MDHEN, CDR2 SYDVKM. This CDR3 has 12 residues. Sequencing was performed on blood. The chain is built from TRBV28 and TRBJ2-7, with 8 bases matching TRBD1. The clonotype comes from a woman aged 50 to 65 in good health. CDR3 sequence reads: CASRRTGYEQYF. The CDR3 bases are TGTGCCAGCAGAAGGACAGGGTACGAGCAGTACTTC. Combining the CDR3 with reference TRBV28 and TRBJ2-7 gives the whole variable domain DVKVTQSSRYLVKRTGEKVFLECVQDMDHENMFWYRQDPGLGLRLIYFSYDVKMKEKGDIPEGYSVSREKKERFSLILESASTNQTSMYLCASRRTGYEQYFGPGTRLTVT.